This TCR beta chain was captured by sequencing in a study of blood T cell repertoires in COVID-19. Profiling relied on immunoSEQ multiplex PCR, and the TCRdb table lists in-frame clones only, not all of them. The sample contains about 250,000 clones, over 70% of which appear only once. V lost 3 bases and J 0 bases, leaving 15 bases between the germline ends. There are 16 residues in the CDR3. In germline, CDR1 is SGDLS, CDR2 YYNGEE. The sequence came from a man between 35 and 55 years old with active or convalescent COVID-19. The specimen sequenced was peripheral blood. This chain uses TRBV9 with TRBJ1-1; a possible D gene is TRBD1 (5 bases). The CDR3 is CASSASKTAMNTEAFF. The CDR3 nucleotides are TGTGCCAGCAGCGCGTCTAAGACAGCAATGAACACTGAAGCTTTCTTT.